This T cell receptor beta chain was observed in a study of T-cell memory formation after mild COVID-19. Overall study findings and caveats: Researchers found some responding clones in pre-infection memory, a sign that cross-reactive memory joined.

MiXCR, run by TCRdb on the 5' RACE reads, gives a single entry per CDR3 protein. The data hold a few hundred thousand distinct CDR3 sequences, with less than 25% observed a single time. On this clonotype itself: Its specificity is unknown.

The source of this sequence is an adult woman who had mild COVID-19 (a few samples of this study predate the infection). Cell type and time point are not known. The sequencing input was PBMCs or a T cell subset sorted from them (not recorded which).

The CDR3 protein is CASSQEEGGSGGETQYF. The CDR3 DNA reads TGCGCCAGCAGCCAAGAAGAAGGCGGGAGTGGTGGAGAGACCCAGTACTTC. V usage is TRBV4-1 and J usage is TRBJ2-5; 7 bases are shared with TRBD2. Germline CDR1 MGHRA, CDR2 YSYEKL. With V trimmed by 0 bases and J by 4 bases, 11 bases remained unmatched. This CDR3 has 17 residues.